The 3 T cell receptor beta chains presented below share a single source sample, sequenced in a study of shared clonotypes between healthy human individuals. The method was immunoSEQ multiplex PCR; TCRdb's version includes in-frame clones alone and lacks a portion of them. This table holds 2.3 million or so clones, over 90% found once. Sequences were obtained from naive CD4+ T cells from PBMCs. Indicated subset: CD45RA+ positively selected. Every receptor here comes from a man aged 18 to 30 in good health. Some clones in this sample may be carry-over from other donors' samples.

This rearrangement joins TRBV9 to TRBJ2-3; 10 bases fit TRBD1. In germline, CDR1 is SGDLS, CDR2 YYNGEE. CDR3 length: 15 amino acids. With V trimmed by 0 bases and J by 5 bases, 3 bases remained unmatched. The CDR3 region has the DNA TGTGCCAGCAGCGTAGCTTGGGACAGGGGAGATACGCAGTATTTT. It yields the protein CASSVAWDRGDTQYF.

As to this clone: Other DNA variants within this sample encode the same CDR3. This chain links TRBV6-1 with TRBJ2-6, with a tentative D call TRBD2 (6 bases). The V end lost 8 bases, the J end lost 2 bases, and 7 bases lay between the germline ends. CDR1 and CDR2 (germline): MNHNS, SASEGT. This CDR3 has 13 amino acids. The CDR3 region is CASRGTGANVLTF. The DNA of the CDR3 is TGTGCCAGCCGGGGGACTGGGGCCAACGTCCTGACTTTC.

The chain carries TRBV9 and TRBJ1-2; weak D call: TRBD1 (6 bases). The CDR3 length is 13 residues. CDR1 SGDLS and CDR2 YYNGEE come from the germline V gene. Trimming pared 4 bases from V and 4 bases from J, leaving 11 bases between. CDR3 coding DNA: TGTGCCAGCAGCCCCGGGACACCCTATGGCTACACCTTC. It is translated as CASSPGTPYGYTF.